This T cell receptor (beta chain) derives from a study of blood T cell repertoires in COVID-19 (TCRdb year 2020). A note on the overall study: Collaborator samples came from the United States, Italy and Spain and covered acute and convalescent phases of COVID-19. The prospective study material was composed of cDNA or gDNA derived from T cells, B-cell-depleted T cells, or PBMCs. The dataset comprised deeply sampled blood TCRbeta repertoires from subjects exposed to, actively infected with, or recovered from COVID-19. The repertoires were released in a freely available public database meant as a resource for research on the immune response to SARS-CoV-2. The samples were drawn from the first 160 participants of the ongoing ImmuneRACE study and from 950 to 1,500 subjects provided by 6 global collaborators. A de-identified subject ID, COVID-19 status, age in years and sex were almost always included in the sample metadata. HLA class I and class II types, where available, came from metadata supplied by the sample provider rather than from assay-based typing. Beyond this particular receptor, the publication reports: The quantity of clinical and demographic metadata differed by source and by participant and was supplied without curation.

In Seattle, one collaborating source enrolled patients while the infection was active and tracked those patients longitudinally over the course of disease. Collaborating institutions collected whole blood in K2EDTA tubes following their own protocols. For TCRbeta analysis, collaborators shipped samples in one of three forms: frozen whole blood, isolated PBMCs, or DNA extracted from either of those sample types. CDR1 SGHNT and CDR2 YYREEE were looked up in the germline V gene (reference sequence). Trimming takes 4 bases from V and 5 bases from J, and the germline ends sit 23 bases apart. There are 17 amino acids in the CDR3, from cysteine to phenylalanine inclusive. Here the CDR3 DNA is all that survives: 51 bases in frame from base 1. On this clone itself: Its antigen remains undetermined. No much larger clone exists at a distance of one base, and base qualities are not known.

TCRbeta CDR3 regions were amplified from genomic DNA by means of the immunoSEQ Assay, a bias-controlled multiplex PCR. The authors processed their data as follows. Nucleated cell counts per sample were estimated from amplification of reference gene primers within the assay. Sequence reads were collapsed and filtered to measure the absolute abundance of every unique TCRbeta CDR3 rearrangement. Productive Simpson clonality was computed per sample as the square root of Simpson's diversity index over productive rearrangements. The table comes from immuneACCESS by way of TCRdb, which keeps in-frame sequences with V and J called. Part of the clones is missing from these tables; in studies checked, under half for an unresolved V gene and the rest for unknown reasons. V and J calls and clone size come straight from that table; D and trimming were deduced from the DNA. Recorded for this sample are 400,000 or so clones; about 90% of them occurred a single time. The ten largest clones capture roughly 0.84% of the sample.

The sequenced sample consisted of peripheral blood. The rearranged chain carries TRBV5-4 and TRBJ2-3; the best D guess is TRBD2, with 7 bases matching. The source is a man younger than 35 with COVID-19, enrolled during active disease. The CDR3 region reads CASSPRGGAGFGDTQYF. The sequenced DNA: TGTGCCAGCAGCCCGAGGGGGGGAGCGGGGTTCGGAGATACGCAGTATTTT.